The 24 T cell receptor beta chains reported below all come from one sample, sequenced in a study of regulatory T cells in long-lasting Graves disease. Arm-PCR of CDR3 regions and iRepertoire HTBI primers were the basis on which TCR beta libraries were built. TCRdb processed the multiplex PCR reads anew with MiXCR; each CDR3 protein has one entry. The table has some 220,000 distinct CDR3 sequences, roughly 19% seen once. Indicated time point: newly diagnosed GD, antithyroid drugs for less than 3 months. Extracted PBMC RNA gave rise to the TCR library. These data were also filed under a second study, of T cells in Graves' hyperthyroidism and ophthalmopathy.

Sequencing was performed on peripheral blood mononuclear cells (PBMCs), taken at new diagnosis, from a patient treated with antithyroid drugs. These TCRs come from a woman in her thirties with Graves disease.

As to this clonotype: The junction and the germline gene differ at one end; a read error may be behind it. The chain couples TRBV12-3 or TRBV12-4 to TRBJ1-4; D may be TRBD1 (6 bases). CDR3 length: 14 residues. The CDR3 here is CASSPGQLDENLCF. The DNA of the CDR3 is TGTGCCAGCAGTCCTGGACAGCTTGATGAAAATCTGTGTTTT.

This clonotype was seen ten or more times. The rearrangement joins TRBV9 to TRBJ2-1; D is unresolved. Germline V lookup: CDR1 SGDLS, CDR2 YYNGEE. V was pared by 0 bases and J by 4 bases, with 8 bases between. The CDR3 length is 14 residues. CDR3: CASSVGRFYNEQFF. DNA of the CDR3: TGTGCCAGCAGCGTAGGTCGCTTTTACAATGAGCAGTTCTTC.

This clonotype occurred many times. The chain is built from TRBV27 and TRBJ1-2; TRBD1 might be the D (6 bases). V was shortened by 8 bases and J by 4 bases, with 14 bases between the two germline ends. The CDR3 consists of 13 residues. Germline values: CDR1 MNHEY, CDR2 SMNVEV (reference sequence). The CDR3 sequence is CASQGQHGYGYTF. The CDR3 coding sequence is TGTGCCAGCCAAGGACAGCATGGCTATGGCTACACCTTC.

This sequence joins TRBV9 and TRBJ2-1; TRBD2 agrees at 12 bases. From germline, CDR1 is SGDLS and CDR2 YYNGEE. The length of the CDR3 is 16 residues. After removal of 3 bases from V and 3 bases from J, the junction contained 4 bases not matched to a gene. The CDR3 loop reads CASSATSGRNYNEQFF. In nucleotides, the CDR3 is TGTGCCAGCAGCGCAACTAGCGGGAGGAACTACAATGAGCAGTTCTTC.

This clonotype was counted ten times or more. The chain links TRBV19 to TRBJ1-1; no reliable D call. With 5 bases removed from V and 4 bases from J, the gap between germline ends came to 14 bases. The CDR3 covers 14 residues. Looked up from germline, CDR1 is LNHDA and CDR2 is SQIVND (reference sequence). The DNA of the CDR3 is TGTGCCAGTAGTTTTCGGACCCGGGGCACTGAAGCTTTCTTT. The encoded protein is CASSFRTRGTEAFF.

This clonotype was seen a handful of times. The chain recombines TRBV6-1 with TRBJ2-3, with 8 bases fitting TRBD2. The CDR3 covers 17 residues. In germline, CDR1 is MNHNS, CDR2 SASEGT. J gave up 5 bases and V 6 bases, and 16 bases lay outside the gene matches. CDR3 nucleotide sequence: TGTGCCAGCAGCCCGCGGGAGCGGGGGCCCCGAGGAGATACGCAGTATTTT. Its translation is CASSPRERGPRGDTQYF.

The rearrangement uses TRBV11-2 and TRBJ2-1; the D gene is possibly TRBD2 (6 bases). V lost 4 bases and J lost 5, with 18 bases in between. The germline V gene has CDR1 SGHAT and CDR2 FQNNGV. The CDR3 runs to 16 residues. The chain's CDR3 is CASSSYRRGGNNEQFF. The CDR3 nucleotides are TGTGCCAGCAGCTCCTACAGGAGGGGCGGAAACAATGAGCAGTTCTTC.

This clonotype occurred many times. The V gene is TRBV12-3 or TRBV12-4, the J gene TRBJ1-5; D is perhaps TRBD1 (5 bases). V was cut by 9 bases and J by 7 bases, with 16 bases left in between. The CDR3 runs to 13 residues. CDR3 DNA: TGTGCCAGTCAGGGCGGAGCTGGCCAGCCCCAGCATTTT. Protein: CASQGGAGQPQHF.

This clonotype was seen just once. The CDR3 reads CASSDLAGFNQPQHF. CDR3 nucleotide sequence: TGTGCCAGCAGTGACTTAGCAGGGTTCAATCAGCCCCAGCATTTT. The chain is built from TRBV6-4 and TRBJ1-5, with D perhaps matching TRBD1 (5 bases). The CDR3 covers 15 residues. Germline lookup yields CDR1 MRHNA and CDR2 SNTAGT. The V end lost 1 base, the J end lost 3 bases, and 10 bases lay between the germline ends.

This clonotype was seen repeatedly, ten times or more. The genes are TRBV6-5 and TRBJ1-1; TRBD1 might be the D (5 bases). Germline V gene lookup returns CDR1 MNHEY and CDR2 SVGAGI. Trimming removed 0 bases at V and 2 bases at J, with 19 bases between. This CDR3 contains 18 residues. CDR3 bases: TGTGCCAGCAGTTACTCGACTGGGTGGGGGGACTTAAACACTGAAGCTTTCTTT. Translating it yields CASSYSTGWGDLNTEAFF.

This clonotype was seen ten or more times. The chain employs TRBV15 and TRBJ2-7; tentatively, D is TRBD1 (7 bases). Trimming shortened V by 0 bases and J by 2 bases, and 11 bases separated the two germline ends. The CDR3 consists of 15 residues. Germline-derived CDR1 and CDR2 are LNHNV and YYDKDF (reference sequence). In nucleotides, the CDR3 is TGTGCCACCAGCAGAGATGCAGGGGGGACCTACGAGCAGTACTTC. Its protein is CATSRDAGGTYEQYF. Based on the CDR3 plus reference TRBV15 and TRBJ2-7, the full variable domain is DAMVIQNPRYQVTQFGKPVTLSCSQTLNHNVMYWYQQKSSQAPKLLFHYYDKDFNNEADTPDNFQSRRPNTSFCFLDIRSPGLGDTAMYLCATSRDAGGTYEQYFGPGTRLTVT.

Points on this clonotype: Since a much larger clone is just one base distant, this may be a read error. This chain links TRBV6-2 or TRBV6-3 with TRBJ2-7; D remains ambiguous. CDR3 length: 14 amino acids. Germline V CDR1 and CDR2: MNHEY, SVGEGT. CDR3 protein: CTSSYTPGPYEQYF. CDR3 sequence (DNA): TGTACCAGCAGTTACACTCCAGGCCCCTACGAGCAGTACTTC.

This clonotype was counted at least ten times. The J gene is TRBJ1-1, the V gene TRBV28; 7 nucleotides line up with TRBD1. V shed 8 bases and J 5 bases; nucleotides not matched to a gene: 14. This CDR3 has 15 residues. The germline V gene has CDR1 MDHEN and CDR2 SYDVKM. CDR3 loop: CASPGAGGLGTEAFF. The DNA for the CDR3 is TGTGCCAGCCCGGGGGCAGGGGGTTTGGGGACTGAAGCTTTCTTT. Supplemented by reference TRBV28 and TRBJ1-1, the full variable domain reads DVKVTQSSRYLVKRTGEKVFLECVQDMDHENMFWYRQDPGLGLRLIYFSYDVKMKEKGDIPEGYSVSREKKERFSLILESASTNQTSMYLCASPGAGGLGTEAFFGQGTRLTVV.

In DNA, the CDR3 is TGTGCCAGCAGCGTGAGGGACAGGGCGACCGGGGAGCTGTTTTTT. This translates into CASSVRDRATGELFF. V and J are TRBV9 and TRBJ2-2; 9 bases agree with TRBD1. The V gene's germline CDR1 is SGDLS and CDR2 YYNGEE. V lost 2 bases to trimming and J lost 5 bases; unmatched junction nucleotides: 4. The CDR3 covers 15 residues.

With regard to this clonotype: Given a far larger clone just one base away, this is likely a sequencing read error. The CDR3, as DNA: TGTGCCAGCAGGAGGGGGGGGCCATATGGCCACACCTTC. This sequence encodes CASRRGGPYGHTF. The V call is TRBV7-3, the J call TRBJ1-2; possibly TRBD1 for D (6 bases). The V gene's germline CDR1 is SGHTA and CDR2 FQGTGA. The CDR3 loop spans 13 amino acids.

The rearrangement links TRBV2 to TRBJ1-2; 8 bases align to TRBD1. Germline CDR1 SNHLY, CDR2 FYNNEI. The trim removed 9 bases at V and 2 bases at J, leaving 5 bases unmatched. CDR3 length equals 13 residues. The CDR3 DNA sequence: TGTGCCAGACTCAGGGGGCCGAACTATGGCTACACCTTC. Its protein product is CARLRGPNYGYTF.

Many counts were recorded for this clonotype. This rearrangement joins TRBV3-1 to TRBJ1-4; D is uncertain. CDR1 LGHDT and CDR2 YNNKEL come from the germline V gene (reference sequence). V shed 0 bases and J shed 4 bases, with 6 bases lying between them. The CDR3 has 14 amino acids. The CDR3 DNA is TGTGCCAGCAGCCAAGACCGCCATAATGAAAAACTGTTTTTT. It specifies CASSQDRHNEKLFF.

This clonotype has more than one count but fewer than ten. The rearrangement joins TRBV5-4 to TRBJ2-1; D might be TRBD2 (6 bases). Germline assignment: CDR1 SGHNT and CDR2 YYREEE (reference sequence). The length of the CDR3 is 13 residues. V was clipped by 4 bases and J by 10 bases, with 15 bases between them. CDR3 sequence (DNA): TGTGCCAGCAGCGCCAGGAGGGCTAGCGAGCAGTTCTTC. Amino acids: CASSARRASEQFF.

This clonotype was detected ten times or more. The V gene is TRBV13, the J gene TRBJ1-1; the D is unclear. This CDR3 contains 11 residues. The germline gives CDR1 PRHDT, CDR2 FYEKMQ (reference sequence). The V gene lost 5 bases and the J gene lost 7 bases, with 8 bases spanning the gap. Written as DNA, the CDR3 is TGTGCCAGCAGCCAGGCGGGTGAAGCTTTCTTT. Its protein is CASSQAGEAFF.

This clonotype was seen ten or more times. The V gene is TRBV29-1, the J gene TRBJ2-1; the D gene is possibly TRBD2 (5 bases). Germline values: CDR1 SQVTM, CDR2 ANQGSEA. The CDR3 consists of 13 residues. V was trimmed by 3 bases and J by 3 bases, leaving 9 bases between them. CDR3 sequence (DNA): TGCAGCGTTGAGGGAGAGGGCTACAATGAGCAGTTCTTC. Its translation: CSVEGEGYNEQFF.

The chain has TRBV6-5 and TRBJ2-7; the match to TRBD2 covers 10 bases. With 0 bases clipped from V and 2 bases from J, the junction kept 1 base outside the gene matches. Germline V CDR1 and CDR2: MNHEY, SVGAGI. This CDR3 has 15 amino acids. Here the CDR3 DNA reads TGTGCCAGCAGTTACTCCAGCGGGGGGGCCTACGAGCAGTACTTC. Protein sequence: CASSYSSGGAYEQYF.

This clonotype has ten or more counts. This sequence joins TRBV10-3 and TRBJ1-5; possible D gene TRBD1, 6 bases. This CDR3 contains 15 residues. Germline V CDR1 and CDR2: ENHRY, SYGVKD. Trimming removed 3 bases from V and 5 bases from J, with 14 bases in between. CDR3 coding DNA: TGTGCCATCAGTGACCAACAGGGAGGAGATCAGCCCCAGCATTTT. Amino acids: CAISDQQGGDQPQHF.

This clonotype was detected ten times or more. CDR3: CASGSGLATDTQYF. CDR3 sequence (DNA): TGTGCTAGTGGTTCCGGACTAGCAACAGATACGCAGTATTTT. The rearrangement uses TRBV12-5 and TRBJ2-3; 8 nucleotides match TRBD2. This CDR3 has 14 amino acids. Germline-derived CDR1 and CDR2 are LGHNT and FRNRAP. V shed 4 bases and J 3 bases; nucleotides not matched to a gene: 3.

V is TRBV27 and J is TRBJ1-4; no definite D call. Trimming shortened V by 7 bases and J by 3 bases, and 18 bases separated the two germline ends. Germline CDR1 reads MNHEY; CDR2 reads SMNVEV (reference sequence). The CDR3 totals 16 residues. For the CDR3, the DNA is TGTGCCAGCAAGCATTTAGGGTCTGGGGCTAATGAAAAACTGTTTTTT. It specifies CASKHLGSGANEKLFF.